Below, one T cell receptor beta chain is given with its context. Its antigen is undetermined. A history of autoimmune disease or systemic immunosuppression excluded patients. Sampled blood was obtained at baseline, cycle 4 day 1, and cycle 7 day 1. These data are taken from a study of OX40 agonist ivuxolimab in advanced cancers. Germline V gene sequence: CDR1 SGHRS, CDR2 YFSETQ. The CDR3 has 13 amino acids. The V and J ends lost 4 bases and 5 bases respectively, with 12 bases between them. Regarding the study as a whole: CD8+ T cells (on average) carried more expanded clones than CD4+ T cells.

Assay used: immunoSEQ multiplex PCR; TCRdb lists only in-frame clones, some missing. Among about 67,000 clones listed, about 83% were seen once. The material sequenced was CD4+ or CD8+ T cells sorted from blood, taken in a trial of the OX40 agonist ivuxolimab. The receptor's source is an adult with an advanced solid tumor such as melanoma, head and neck, liver or kidney cancer. This sequence joins TRBV5-1 and TRBJ1-2; D unresolved. The CDR3 sequence: CASSPWGSYGYTF. The CDR3 bases are TGCGCCAGCAGCCCCTGGGGTAGTTATGGCTACACCTTC.